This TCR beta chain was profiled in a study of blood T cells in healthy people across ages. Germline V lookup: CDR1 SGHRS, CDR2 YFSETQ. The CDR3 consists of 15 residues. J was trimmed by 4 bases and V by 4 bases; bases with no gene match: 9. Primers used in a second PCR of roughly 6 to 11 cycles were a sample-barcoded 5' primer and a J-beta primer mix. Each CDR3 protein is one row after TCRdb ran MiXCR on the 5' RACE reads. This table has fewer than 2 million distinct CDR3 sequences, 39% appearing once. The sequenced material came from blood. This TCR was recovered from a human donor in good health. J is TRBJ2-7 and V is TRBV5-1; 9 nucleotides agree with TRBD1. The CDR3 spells CASSLLQGAGYEQYF. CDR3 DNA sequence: TGCGCCAGCAGCCTGTTACAGGGGGCGGGTTACGAGCAGTACTTC.